The 30 T cell receptor beta chains given below trace back to one sample, sequenced in a study of blood T cell repertoires in COVID-19. Clones were sequenced by immunoSEQ multiplex PCR, and TCRdb holds only the in-frame ones, with some missing. Of about 240,000 clones in the sample, around 86% were seen once. Input material: PBMCs or T cells enriched from blood (not recorded which). These receptors came from a woman in her thirties or forties with acute COVID-19.

This rearrangement joins TRBV11-3 to TRBJ2-3; 8 positions match TRBD2. Per germline, CDR1 SGHNT and CDR2 YENEEA. The CDR3 is 16 amino acids. Trimming took 1 base from V and 4 from J; bases not matched to a gene: 7. The CDR3, as DNA: TGTGCCAGCAGCTTAGCTCTAGCGGGTGGCGCAGATACGCAGTATTTT. Translation gives CASSLALAGGADTQYF.

The table lists this clone with a count of one. The gene calls are TRBV3-1 (or the pseudogene TRBV3-2) and TRBJ1-2; TRBD1 is a possible D gene (5 bases). V lost 6 bases and J lost 7, with 21 bases in between. This CDR3 region has 15 residues. The germline gives CDR1 LGHDT, CDR2 YNNKEL (reference sequence). As DNA, the CDR3 is TGTGCCAGCAGTCCAGCGTGGGGCAGGGAAAGTGGCTACACCTTC. It yields the protein CASSPAWGRESGYTF.

This clone was observed a few times. This rearrangement joins TRBV2 to TRBJ1-2; 9 bases match TRBD1. The CDR3 spans 19 residues. The V gene's germline CDR1 is SNHLY and CDR2 FYNNEI. V was pared by 8 bases and J by 2 bases, with 21 bases of the junction left unmatched. The CDR3 bases are TGTGCCAGCCTCAGCACTCTTGGGACAGGGATGGGACCCAACTATGGCTACACCTTC. Translation: CASLSTLGTGMGPNYGYTF.

The chain carries TRBV10-3 and TRBJ2-2; 8 bases are a match to TRBD2. The germline CDR1 and CDR2 sequences are ENHRY and SYGVKD. V trimming: 3 bases; J trimming: 5 bases; junction bases outside the gene matches: 5. The CDR3 runs 15 residues. This CDR3 reads CAISDGTSGTGELFF. CDR3 nucleotides: TGTGCCATCAGTGACGGGACTAGTGGTACCGGGGAGCTGTTTTTT.

V is TRBV15 and J is TRBJ2-4; 9 bases fit TRBD2. Germline CDR1 is LNHNV and CDR2 is YYDKDF (reference sequence). Trimming took 0 bases from V and 3 from J; bases not matched to a gene: 6. The CDR3 has 17 amino acids. The CDR3 sequence: CATSRELAGLDKNIQYF. The CDR3, as DNA: TGTGCCACCAGCAGAGAGCTAGCGGGATTGGACAAAAACATTCAGTACTTC.

The chain links TRBV11-2 to TRBJ2-1, with 8 bases fitting TRBD1. The trim removed 4 bases at V and 7 bases at J, leaving 6 bases unmatched. This CDR3 has 14 residues. Germline V gives CDR1 SGHAT, CDR2 FQNNGV. The CDR3 coding sequence is TGTGCCAGCAGCTCGGACAGGGTTAGAAATGAGCAGTTCTTC. It codes for CASSSDRVRNEQFF.

The rearrangement uses TRBV5-5 and TRBJ2-5; 12 bases align to TRBD2. CDR3 length equals 19 residues. V was clipped by 4 bases and J by 0 bases; unmatched bases: 13. Germline V gene data show CDR1 as SGHKS and CDR2 as YYEKEE (reference sequence). The CDR3 nucleotides read TGTGCCAGCAGCCAACGGACTAGCGGGACGGGGGAGTACCAAGAGACCCAGTACTTC. The encoded protein is CASSQRTSGTGEYQETQYF. The full variable domain, in which reference TRBV5-5 and TRBJ2-5 provide the parts outside the CDR3, is DAGVTQSPTHLIKTRGQQVTLRCSPISGHKSVSWYQQVLGQGPQFIFQYYEKEERGRGNFPDRFSARQFPNYSSELNVNALLLGDSALYLCASSQRTSGTGEYQETQYFGPGTRLLVL.

This clone has just one count. The gene calls are TRBV24-1 and TRBJ2-7; weak D call: TRBD2 (6 bases). The V gene's germline CDR1 is KGHDR and CDR2 SFDVKD. The CDR3 runs 13 residues. V gave up 4 bases and J gave up 3 bases, with 9 bases separating them. In DNA, the CDR3 is TGTGCCACCAGTGACCCGACTAGCTACGAGCAGTACTTC. Translated, it gives CATSDPTSYEQYF.

This clone was recorded once. The chain combines TRBV19 with TRBJ2-5; possibly TRBD1 for D (5 bases). Per germline, CDR1 LNHDA and CDR2 SQIVND (reference sequence). The CDR3 length is 13 residues. V lost 5 bases, J lost 4 bases, and 11 bases lay in between. This CDR3 is CASSLDRGETQYF. The CDR3 DNA reads TGTGCCAGTAGTCTCGATAGGGGAGAGACCCAGTACTTC.

This clone was seen a single time. V usage is TRBV27 and J usage is TRBJ2-7, with 11 positions matching TRBD2. V dropped 5 bases and J dropped 5; count of bases not matched to a gene: 8. Germline values: CDR1 MNHEY, CDR2 SMNVEV (reference sequence). This CDR3 contains 15 residues. CDR3 sequence: CASSQIAGGFHEQYF. The CDR3 nucleotides read TGTGCCAGCAGTCAAATAGCGGGAGGGTTCCACGAGCAGTACTTC.

The chain has TRBV5-1 and TRBJ1-1, with 11 positions matching TRBD1. V lost 7 bases to trimming and J lost 3 bases; unmatched junction nucleotides: 5. This CDR3 has 14 amino acids. Germline V gives CDR1 SGHRS, CDR2 YFSETQ. This CDR3 reads CASRRDRGDTEAFF. CDR3 coding DNA: TGCGCCAGCCGAAGGGACAGGGGGGACACTGAAGCTTTCTTT.

In its sample, this clone was seen once. The chain carries TRBV11-2 and TRBJ2-1; D perhaps matches TRBD1 (6 bases). The CDR3 has 15 amino acids. Germline assignment: CDR1 SGHAT and CDR2 FQNNGV. V lost 3 bases, J lost 8 bases, and 17 bases lay in between. For the CDR3, the DNA is TGTGCCAGCAGCTTTACACTTAACAGGGAAGATGAGCAGTTCTTC. Protein sequence: CASSFTLNREDEQFF.

J is TRBJ2-2 and V is TRBV7-9; 9 bases are shared with TRBD2. CDR3 size: 16 residues. Germline V gene data show CDR1 as SEHNR and CDR2 as FQNEAQ (reference sequence). With V trimmed by 11 bases and J by 0 bases, 10 bases remained unmatched. This chain's CDR3 is CAFRREGQPNTGELFF. The DNA of the CDR3 is TGTGCCTTTAGGCGGGAGGGACAGCCGAACACCGGGGAGCTGTTTTTT.

This clone was detected only once. The chain uses TRBV12-5 and TRBJ1-6, with D possibly TRBD1 on 5 matching bases. The CDR3 consists of 13 residues. Trimming took off 2 bases at V and 10 bases at J, with 9 bases between the two ends. CDR1 and CDR2 from the germline V gene are LGHNT and FRNRAP. CDR3 loop: CASGLRGSSPLHF. CDR3 bases: TGTGCTAGTGGTTTGAGGGGTTCCTCACCCCTCCACTTT.

As concerns this clone: A clone one base away is much larger, so this may be a read error. The CDR3 nucleotides are TGTGCCAGCAGTCGGACAGAGAACACTGAAGCTTTCTTT. Translating it yields CASSRTENTEAFF. The V and J genes are TRBV2 and TRBJ1-1, with D possibly TRBD1 on 6 matching bases. The V and J ends lost 5 bases and 1 base respectively, with 8 bases between them. CDR1 is SNHLY and CDR2 is FYNNEI in the germline V gene. This CDR3 contains 13 residues. The whole variable domain, filled in from reference TRBV2 and TRBJ1-1, reads EPEVTQTPSHQVTQMGQEVILRCVPISNHLYFYWYRQILGQKVEFLVSFYNNEISEKSEIFDDQFSVERPDGSNFTLKIRSTKLEDSAMYFCASSRTENTEAFFGQGTRLTVV.

V and J are TRBV6-6 and TRBJ2-6; no reliable D call. The V gene lost 7 bases and the J gene lost 0 bases, with 10 bases spanning the gap. The CDR3 contains 15 residues. The germline gives CDR1 MNHNY, CDR2 SVGAGI (reference sequence). CDR3 bases: TGTGCCAGCAAACTCTCTAACTCTGGGGCCAACGTCCTGACTTTC. Translated: CASKLSNSGANVLTF.

The chain couples TRBV29-1 to TRBJ2-7; D gene ambiguous. The ends were cut back, 7 bases at V and 4 bases at J, with 11 bases in the middle. The CDR3 runs to 11 residues. Per the germline V gene, CDR1 is SQVTM and CDR2 is ANQGSEA. The CDR3 DNA reads TGCAGCGCCACTGGCGGTTACGAGCAGTACTTC. It yields the protein CSATGGYEQYF.

This clone was found once. This chain links TRBV10-3 with TRBJ2-7, with TRBD2 matching 7 bases. Losses at the gene ends were 3 bases for V and 2 bases for J; bases not matched to a gene: 4. The CDR3 has 14 residues. CDR1 is ENHRY, CDR2 SYGVKD, per germline. DNA of the CDR3: TGTGCCATCAGTGATTGGGACTACCCCTACGAGCAGTACTTC. Translating it yields CAISDWDYPYEQYF.

This chain links TRBV2 with TRBJ2-1; 7 bases are a match to TRBD1. Germline CDR1 reads SNHLY; CDR2 reads FYNNEI. Germline trimming cut 5 bases from V and 1 base from J; bases unmatched to any gene: 5. The CDR3 covers 15 residues. As DNA, the CDR3 is TGTGCCAGCAGTTCGACAGGGTGGTCCTACAATGAGCAGTTCTTC. Amino acids: CASSSTGWSYNEQFF.

V is TRBV29-1 and J is TRBJ1-1; no clear D gene. CDR1 is SQVTM and CDR2 is ANQGSEA in the germline V gene. Trimming took 7 bases from V and 4 from J, leaving 16 bases between them. This CDR3 has 13 residues. The CDR3 bases are TGCAGCGGAACCGGGCCCGAGGGCACTGAAGCTTTCTTT. As protein: CSGTGPEGTEAFF.

This rearrangement joins TRBV2 to TRBJ2-1; maybe TRBD2 (6 bases). This CDR3 has 15 amino acids. CDR1 is SNHLY, CDR2 FYNNEI, per germline. Trimming pared 2 bases from V and 4 bases from J, leaving 12 bases between. This CDR3 is CASSETRGKYNEQFF. Here the CDR3 DNA reads TGTGCCAGCAGTGAAACTCGCGGGAAATACAATGAGCAGTTCTTC.

The chain is built from TRBV6-5 and TRBJ2-1; weak D call: TRBD2 (6 bases). Germline CDR1 MNHEY, CDR2 SVGAGI. This CDR3 has 15 amino acids. Trimming pared 6 bases from V and 4 bases from J, leaving 16 bases between. The CDR3 spells CASSRGPAGYNEQFF. The CDR3 bases are TGTGCCAGCAGCCGGGGCCCCGCGGGATACAATGAGCAGTTCTTC.

This chain connects TRBV25-1 to TRBJ2-3, with 8 bases fitting TRBD2. The germline V gene has CDR1 MGHDK and CDR2 SYGVNS. The CDR3 is made up of 15 amino acids. Losses at the gene ends were 3 bases for V and 4 bases for J; bases not matched to a gene: 6. The CDR3 bases are TGTGCCAGCAGTGACTCCGGGACTAGAGCAGATACGCAGTATTTT. Translating it yields CASSDSGTRADTQYF.

This clone was counted only a few times. This chain uses TRBV7-9 with TRBJ2-1; 11 bases match TRBD2. CDR1 and CDR2 (germline): SEHNR, FQNEAQ (reference sequence). The CDR3 is 16 amino acids. V was pared by 2 bases and J by 5 bases, with 5 bases of the junction left unmatched. CDR3 sequence (DNA): TGTGCCAGCAGCTTACGTACGACTAGCGGGGACAATGAGCAGTTCTTC. Its protein product is CASSLRTTSGDNEQFF.

The genes are TRBV5-1 and TRBJ2-1; TRBD2 matches 9 bases. Germline CDR1 and CDR2: SGHRS and YFSETQ. The V and J ends lost 2 bases and 8 bases, in that order; junction bases with no gene match: 8. The CDR3 loop spans 15 amino acids. CDR3 region: CASSFGGRASDEQFF. The CDR3 coding sequence is TGCGCCAGCAGCTTCGGCGGGAGGGCCAGCGATGAGCAGTTCTTC.

J is TRBJ2-3 and V is TRBV3-1 (or the pseudogene TRBV3-2), with D possibly TRBD1 on 5 matching bases. The CDR3 is 17 amino acids. V was shortened by 0 bases and J by 1 base, with 14 bases between the two germline ends. Germline V CDR1 and CDR2: LGHDT, YNNKEL (reference sequence). As DNA, the CDR3 is TGTGCCAGCAGCCAAGATTGGCAGGGTCACGGCACAGATACGCAGTATTTT. Protein: CASSQDWQGHGTDTQYF.

The chain recombines TRBV27 with TRBJ1-2, with 8 positions matching TRBD1. CDR1 MNHEY and CDR2 SMNVEV come from the germline V gene (reference sequence). The trim removed 5 bases at V and 3 bases at J, leaving 20 bases unmatched. CDR3 length: 19 amino acids. The CDR3 nucleotides read TGTGCCAGCAGTCGGCTGGTTTGGACGGGACAGGTGGGGGACTATGGCTACACCTTC. Its protein product is CASSRLVWTGQVGDYGYTF.

This clone was observed once. This chain uses TRBV11-3 with TRBJ1-1; D might be TRBD1 (5 bases). V was shortened by 4 bases and J by 4 bases, with 13 bases between the two germline ends. Germline CDR1 is SGHNT and CDR2 is YENEEA. The CDR3 spans 14 residues. CDR3 protein: CASSSPQGGTEAFF. In DNA form, the CDR3 reads TGTGCCAGCAGCTCCCCCCAGGGTGGCACTGAAGCTTTCTTT.

In its sample, this clone was seen once. The chain carries TRBV2 and TRBJ2-1; 10 bases are a match to TRBD2. Germline V gene lookup returns CDR1 SNHLY and CDR2 FYNNEI. Trimming at V came to 6 bases and at J to 4 bases, leaving 12 bases not matched to a gene. The CDR3 covers 17 residues. For the CDR3, the DNA is TGTGCCAGCAGGCGAACTAGCGGGGCCAACCCATACAATGAGCAGTTCTTC. It yields the protein CASRRTSGANPYNEQFF.

This rearrangement joins TRBV5-1 to TRBJ1-2, with 7 bases fitting TRBD1. The CDR3 has 13 residues. From germline, CDR1 is SGHRS and CDR2 YFSETQ. Unmatched junction bases numbered 4, after V lost 2 bases and J lost 6 bases. The DNA of the CDR3 is TGCGCCAGCAGCTTAGGGACAGTTGATGGCTACACCTTC. Translation: CASSLGTVDGYTF.